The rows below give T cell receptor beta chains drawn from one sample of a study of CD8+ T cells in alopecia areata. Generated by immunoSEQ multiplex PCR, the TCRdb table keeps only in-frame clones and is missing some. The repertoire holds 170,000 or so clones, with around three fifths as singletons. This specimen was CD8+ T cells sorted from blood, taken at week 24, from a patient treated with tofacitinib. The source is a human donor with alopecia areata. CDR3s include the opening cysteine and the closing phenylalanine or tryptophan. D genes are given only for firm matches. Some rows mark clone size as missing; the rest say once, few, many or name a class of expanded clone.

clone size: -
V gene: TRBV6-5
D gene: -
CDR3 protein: CASSDRGVRHEQYF

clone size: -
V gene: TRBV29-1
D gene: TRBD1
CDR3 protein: CSVEVREMGQGASNYGYTF

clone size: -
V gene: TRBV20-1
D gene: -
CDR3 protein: CSARSEPEAFF

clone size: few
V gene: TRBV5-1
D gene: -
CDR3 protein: CASSYRESPGKLFF

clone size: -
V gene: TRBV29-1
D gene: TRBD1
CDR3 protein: CSVAQTGINTEAFF

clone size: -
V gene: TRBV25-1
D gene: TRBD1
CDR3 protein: CASSNLRGRVEKLFF

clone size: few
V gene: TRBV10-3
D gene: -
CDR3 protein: CAISETDREAFF

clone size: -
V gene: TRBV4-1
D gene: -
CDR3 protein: CASSQGARGVPYEQYF

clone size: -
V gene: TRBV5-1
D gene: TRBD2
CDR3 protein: CASSLPLAGGPGNEQFF

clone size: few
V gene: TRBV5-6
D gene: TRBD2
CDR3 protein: CASRAGLAGDYEQYF

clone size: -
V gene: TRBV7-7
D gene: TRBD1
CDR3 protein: CASSPRTGNEQYF

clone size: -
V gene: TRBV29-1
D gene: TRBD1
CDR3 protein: CSVQWDSGLYTDTQYF

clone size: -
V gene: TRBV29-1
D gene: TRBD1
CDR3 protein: CSVEALGQETYNEQFF

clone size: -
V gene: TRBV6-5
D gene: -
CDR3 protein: CASSYVLGDNEQFF

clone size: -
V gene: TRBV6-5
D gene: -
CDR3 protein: CASSSNPAVQVPFF

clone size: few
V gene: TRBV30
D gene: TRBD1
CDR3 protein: CAWTGGYGYTF

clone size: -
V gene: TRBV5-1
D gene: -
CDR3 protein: CASSSGGTIYGYTF

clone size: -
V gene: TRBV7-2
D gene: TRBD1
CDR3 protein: CASSLVALTGPSVSYEQYF